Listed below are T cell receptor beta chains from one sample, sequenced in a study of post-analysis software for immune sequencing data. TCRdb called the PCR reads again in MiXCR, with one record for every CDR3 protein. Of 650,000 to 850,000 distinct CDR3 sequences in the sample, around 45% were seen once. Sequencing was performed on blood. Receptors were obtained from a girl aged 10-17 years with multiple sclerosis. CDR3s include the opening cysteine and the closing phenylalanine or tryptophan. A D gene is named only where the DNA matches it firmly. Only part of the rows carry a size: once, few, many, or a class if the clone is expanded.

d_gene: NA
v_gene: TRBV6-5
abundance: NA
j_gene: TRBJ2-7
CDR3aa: CATHSPDPYEQYF
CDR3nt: TGTGCCACACACTCACCCGACCCCTACGAGCAGTACTTC

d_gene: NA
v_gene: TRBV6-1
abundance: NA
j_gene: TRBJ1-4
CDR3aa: CASTFRTEVEKLFF
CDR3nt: TGTGCCAGCACTTTTAGGACGGAGGTTGAAAAACTGTTTTTT

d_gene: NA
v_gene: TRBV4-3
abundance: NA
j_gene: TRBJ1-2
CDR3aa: CASSPRSGAYGYTF
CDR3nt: TGCGCCAGCAGCCCCCGAAGTGGCGCCTATGGCTACACCTTC

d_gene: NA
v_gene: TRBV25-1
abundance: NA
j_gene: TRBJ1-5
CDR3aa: CASSESGARGNQPQHF
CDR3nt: TGTGCCAGCAGTGAATCTGGGGCGAGAGGTAATCAGCCCCAGCATTTT

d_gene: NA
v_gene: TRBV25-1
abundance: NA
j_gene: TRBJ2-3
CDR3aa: CASSPGLGSTFTDTQYF
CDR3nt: TGTGCCAGCAGTCCAGGATTGGGCAGCACCTTCACAGATACGCAGTATTTT

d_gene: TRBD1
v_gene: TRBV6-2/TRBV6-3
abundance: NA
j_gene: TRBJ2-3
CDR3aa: CASSYPGQGSDTQYF
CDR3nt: TGTGCCAGCAGTTACCCGGGACAGGGCAGCGATACGCAGTATTTT

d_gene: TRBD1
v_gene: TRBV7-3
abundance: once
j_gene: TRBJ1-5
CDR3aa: CASNLGTGQPNQPQHF
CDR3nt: TGTGCCAGCAACCTGGGGACAGGCCAACCAAATCAGCCCCAGCATTTT

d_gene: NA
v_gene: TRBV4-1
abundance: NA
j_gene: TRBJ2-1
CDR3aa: CASSLAETRDEQFF
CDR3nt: TGCGCCAGCAGCCTTGCGGAGACCCGGGATGAGCAGTTCTTC

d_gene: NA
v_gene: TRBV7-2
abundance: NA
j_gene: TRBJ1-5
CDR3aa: CASSLESSHNQPQHF
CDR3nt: TGTGCCAGCAGCTTAGAGTCCAGCCACAATCAGCCCCAGCATTTT

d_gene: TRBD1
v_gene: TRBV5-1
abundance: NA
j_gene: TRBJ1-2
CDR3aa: CASSGTDRAGGYTF
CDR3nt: TGCGCCAGCAGCGGGACGGACAGGGCGGGTGGCTACACCTTC

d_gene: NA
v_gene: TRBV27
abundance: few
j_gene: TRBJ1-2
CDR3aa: CASRPSVNYGYTF
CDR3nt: TGTGCCAGCCGTCCATCAGTTAACTATGGCTACACCTTC

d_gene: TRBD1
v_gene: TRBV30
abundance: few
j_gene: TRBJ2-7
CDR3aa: CAWTGTGVYEQYF
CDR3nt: TGTGCCTGGACCGGGACAGGGGTCTACGAGCAGTACTTC

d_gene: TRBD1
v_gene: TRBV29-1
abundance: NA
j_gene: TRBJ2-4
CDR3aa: CSVGQGVGDIQYF
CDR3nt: TGCAGCGTAGGACAGGGGGTTGGGGACATTCAGTACTTC

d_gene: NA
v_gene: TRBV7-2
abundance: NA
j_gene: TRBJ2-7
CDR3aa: CASTNGRVVHEQYF
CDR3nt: TGTGCCAGCACCAATGGAAGGGTTGTCCACGAGCAGTACTTC

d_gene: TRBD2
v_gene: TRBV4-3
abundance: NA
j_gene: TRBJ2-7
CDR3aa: CASSQDRGRANEQYF
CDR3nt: TGCGCCAGCAGCCAAGATCGTGGGAGGGCCAACGAGCAGTACTTC

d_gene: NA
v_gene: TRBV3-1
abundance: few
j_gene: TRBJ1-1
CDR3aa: CASSPGWANTEAFF
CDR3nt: TGTGCCAGCAGCCCCGGGTGGGCGAACACTGAAGCTTTCTTT